The TCR beta chain under discussion was sequenced for a study of cytomegalovirus exposure and HLA in healthy donors. Notes on the study in general: About 87% or about 30% of the time was how often most TCR beta V segments were productive, according to an earlier analysis. It was reported in a later analysis that an Asian-associated ancestry cluster showed fewer N-insertions than the 666-donor mean.

Concerning this clone: Antigen: not known.

Germline V lookup: CDR1 SNHLY, CDR2 FYNNEI. The V segment lost 8 bases and the J segment 0 bases; nucleotides outside the gene matches: 4. The CDR3 loop spans 16 amino acids. In the PCR, 60 Vbeta and 13 Jbeta primers were used. This table comes from immunoSEQ multiplex PCR, and its TCRdb copy is limited to in-frame clones, with some not included. The sample has 100,000 or so clones; over 75% are singletons. Sequencing was performed on PBMCs. The chain employs TRBV2 and TRBJ2-1; 13 bases map to TRBD2. The receptor comes from a man aged 25 to 45 in good health and CMV-seropositive. The CDR3, as DNA: TGTGCCAGCGGAGGGACTAGCGGGGCCTCCTACAATGAGCAGTTCTTC. Amino acids: CASGGTSGASYNEQFF.